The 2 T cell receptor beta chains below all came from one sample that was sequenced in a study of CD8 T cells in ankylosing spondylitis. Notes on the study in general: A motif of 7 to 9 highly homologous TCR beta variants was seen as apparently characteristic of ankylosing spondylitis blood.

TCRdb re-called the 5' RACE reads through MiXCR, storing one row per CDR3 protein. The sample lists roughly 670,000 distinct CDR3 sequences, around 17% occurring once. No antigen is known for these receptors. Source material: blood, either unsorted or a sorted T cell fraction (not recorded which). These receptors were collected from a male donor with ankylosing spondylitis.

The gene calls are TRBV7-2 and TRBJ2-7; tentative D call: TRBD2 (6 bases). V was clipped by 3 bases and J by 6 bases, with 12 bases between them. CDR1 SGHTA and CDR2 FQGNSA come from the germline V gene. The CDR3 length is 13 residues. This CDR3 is CASSFPGEVEQYF. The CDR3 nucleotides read TGTGCCAGCAGCTTTCCGGGGGAGGTCGAGCAGTACTTC. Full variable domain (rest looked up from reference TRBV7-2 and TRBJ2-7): GAGVSQSPSNKVTEKGKDVELRCDPISGHTALYWYRQSLGQGLEFLIYFQGNSAPDKSGLPSDRFSAERTGGSVSTLTIQRTQQEDSAVYLCASSFPGEVEQYFGPGTRLTVT.

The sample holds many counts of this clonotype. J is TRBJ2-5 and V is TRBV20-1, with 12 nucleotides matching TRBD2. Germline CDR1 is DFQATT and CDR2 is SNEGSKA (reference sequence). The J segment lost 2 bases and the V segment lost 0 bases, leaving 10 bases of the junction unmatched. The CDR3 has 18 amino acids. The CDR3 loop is CSARDQGLAGHPQETQYF. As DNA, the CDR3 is TGCAGTGCTAGAGATCAAGGACTAGCGGGACACCCTCAAGAGACCCAGTACTTC.